This T cell receptor beta chain emerged from a study of shared clonotypes between healthy human individuals. Germline values: CDR1 LGHNA, CDR2 YNFKEQ. The CDR3 is 16 amino acids. Between the trimmed V and J ends, which lost 1 base and 1 base, there was a span of 10 bases. Turning to this clone: Its antigen is unknown.

Recent acute infections and vaccinations were absent in the healthy HIV-negative adult donors. A CD45RA-negative memory subset and a CD45RA+ naive subset were separated from the CD4+ cells. Study-wide points: The study's rarefaction showed incomplete sorted-subset sequencing despite large depth.

Deep-level running was used for the assay. Using immunoSEQ multiplex PCR, the repertoire was profiled, and TCRdb retains in-frame clones only, with some absent. This table holds 2 million to 2.5 million clones, 90% to 95% found once. The TCR comes from a young man in good health. The source material was naive CD4+ T cells sorted from blood. Subset here: CD45RA+ positively selected. This chain links TRBV4-2 with TRBJ2-2; D remains ambiguous. The CDR3, as DNA: TGTGCCAGCAGCCAAGGTTCGGCAGGGAACACCGGGGAGCTGTTTTTT. Its protein product is CASSQGSAGNTGELFF.